This record looks at one TCR beta chain sequence and its context. The target antigen is unknown. The sample belongs to a study of early T cells in non-severe SARS-CoV-2 infection. At the level of the study: Sequencing used unsorted whole-blood bulk RNA, so chains lack pairing.

Findings and limits, study-wide: VDJdb matching favored anti-spike CD8 responses, missing private and CD4 specificities.

The protocol attached unique molecular identifiers to individual cDNA molecules. Using its own MiXCR run on the 5' RACE reads, TCRdb lists one record per CDR3 protein. Altogether under 65,000 distinct CDR3 sequences are present, about an eighth being singletons, with the ten largest covering over 3%. V shed 4 bases and J 3 bases; nucleotides not matched to a gene: 8. The CDR3 has 15 residues. CDR1 and CDR2 from the germline V gene are SGHTA and FQGNSA. The sequencing input was whole blood. The chain joins TRBV7-2 to TRBJ2-7, with 8 bases identical to TRBD1. The receptor's source is an adult who was a healthcare worker with PCR-confirmed SARS-CoV-2 infection or an uninfected control (not recorded which). DNA for the CDR3: TGTGCCAGCAGCTCCCAGGGGGCGTCACTCTACGAGCAGTACTTC. Protein: CASSSQGASLYEQYF.